A selection of T cell receptor beta chains follows, all from one sample in a study of blood T cell repertoires in COVID-19. Here immunoSEQ multiplex PCR was the method, and the copy in TCRdb shows in-frame clones only, minus some. The sample consists of about 230,000 clones, approximately 87% of them appearing once. What was sequenced was peripheral blood. These receptors were taken from a woman in her 70s with active or convalescent COVID-19. CDR3s include the opening cysteine and the closing phenylalanine or tryptophan.

v_gene	j_gene	CDR3aa
TRBV6-5	TRBJ2-7	CASRFYSSYEQYF
TRBV2	TRBJ2-5	CASSDDRVQETQYF
TRBV5-1	TRBJ2-7	CASSPLAGLSPYEQYF
TRBV30	TRBJ1-4	CAWSSGAGEKLFF
TRBV10-3	TRBJ2-5	CAIRPGQKETQYF
TRBV5-1	TRBJ2-7	CASSLTASGEQYF
TRBV30	TRBJ1-2	CAWSPVPPERGYTF
TRBV9	TRBJ2-1	CASSGLAGEQFF
TRBV5-1	TRBJ1-1	CASNQGERSEAFF
TRBV15	TRBJ1-5	CATSRDRVSNQPQHF
TRBV5-1	TRBJ2-2	CASSFQGLAGTGELFF
TRBV6-1	TRBJ1-6	CASSERGDSYNSPLHF
TRBV7-9	TRBJ2-5	CASSPSRGQETQYF
TRBV11-2	TRBJ2-7	CASSPPRGQGIYEQYF
TRBV9	TRBJ2-3	CASSVPAGGPTDTQYF
TRBV5-1	TRBJ1-2	CASSLTPGTGSGYTF
TRBV2	TRBJ2-1	CASSYTPSSPNEQFF